The T cell receptor (beta chain) described here comes from a study of CD8+ T cells in alopecia areata. About the research overall: Tofacitinib continued for 6 to 18 months and was then withheld for 6 months.

Note on this clone: Antigen specificity is unknown. Different DNA sequences within this sample yield the same CDR3.

Findings of the study overall: Many expanded lesional clones remained in scalp and blood on tofacitinib.

TCR sequencing used cDNA made by reverse transcription of extracted RNA. Only in-frame clones appear in the TCRdb table, and some are missing; sequencing was by immunoSEQ multiplex PCR. In the table there are about 42,000 clones, roughly 92% of which are singletons. Specified treatment: oral pan-JAK inhibitor, 5-10 mg twice daily. Here the sequenced sample was CD8+ T cells sorted from blood, taken at week 24, from a patient treated with tofacitinib. This clonotype was obtained from a human donor with alopecia areata.

The CDR3 here is CASSLGGHYEQYF. DNA of the CDR3: TGTGCCAGCAGTTTAGGGGGACACTATGAGCAGTACTTC. This rearrangement joins TRBV27 to TRBJ2-7; possible D gene TRBD1, 6 bases. The CDR3 loop spans 13 amino acids. Looked up from germline, CDR1 is MNHEY and CDR2 is SMNVEV (reference sequence). V was shortened by 2 bases and J by 7 bases, with 12 bases between the two germline ends.